Here is one T cell receptor beta chain with its context. Its antigen is currently unknown. This record comes from a study of shared clonotypes between healthy human individuals. At the level of the study: The study used three CD4 naive, three CD4 memory, two CD8 naive and one CD8 memory plate per donor. Findings and caveats of the study: An effect of sequencing depth on clonotype sharing among donors was expected.

Sequencing was performed with immunoSEQ multiplex PCR; in TCRdb, only in-frame clones are kept and a portion is missing. The sample yields about 2.4 million clones, approximately 93% seen once. The germline V gene has CDR1 MGHDK and CDR2 SYGVNS. V dropped 3 bases and J dropped 4; count of bases not matched to a gene: 8. The CDR3 covers 15 residues. V usage is TRBV25-1 and J usage is TRBJ1-2; 7 bases fit TRBD1. Sequences were obtained from naive CD4+ T cells from PBMCs. Subset noted: CD45RA+ positively selected. The sequence was collected from a man aged 18 to 30 in good health. Some clones in this sample may be carry-over from other donors' samples. CDR3 sequence (DNA): TGTGCCAGCAGTGACCGACAGGGCCGCGCCTATGGCTACACCTTC. It is translated as CASSDRQGRAYGYTF.